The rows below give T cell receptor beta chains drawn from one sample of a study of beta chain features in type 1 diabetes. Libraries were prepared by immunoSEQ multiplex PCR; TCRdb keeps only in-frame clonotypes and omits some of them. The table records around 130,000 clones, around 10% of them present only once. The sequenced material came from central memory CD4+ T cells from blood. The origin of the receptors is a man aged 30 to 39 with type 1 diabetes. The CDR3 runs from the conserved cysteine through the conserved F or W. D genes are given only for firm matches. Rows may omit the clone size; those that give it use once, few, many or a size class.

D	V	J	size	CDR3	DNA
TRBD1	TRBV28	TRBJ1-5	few	CASSRGQATQPQHF	TGTGCCAGCAGCCGGGGACAGGCTACCCAGCCCCAGCATTTT
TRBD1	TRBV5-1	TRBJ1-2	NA	CASSHRGSGYTF	TGCGCCAGCAGCCACAGGGGGTCTGGCTACACCTTC
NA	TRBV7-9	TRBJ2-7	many	CASSRGTSYEQYF	TGTGCCAGCAGCCGGGGGACTTCCTACGAGCAGTACTTC
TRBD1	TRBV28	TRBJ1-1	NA	CASGPTGFAEAFF	TGTGCCAGCGGACCGACAGGGTTTGCTGAAGCTTTCTTT
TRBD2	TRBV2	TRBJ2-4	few	CASSQTSGGLLNIQYF	TGTGCCAGCAGCCAGACTAGCGGGGGACTCCTAAACATTCAGTACTTC
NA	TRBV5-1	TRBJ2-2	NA	CASSVEQGSGELFF	TGCGCCAGCAGTGTGGAACAGGGCTCCGGGGAGCTGTTTTTT
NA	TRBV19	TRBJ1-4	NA	CASSITRGEKLFF	TGTGCCAGTAGTATAACGAGGGGGGAAAAACTGTTTTTT
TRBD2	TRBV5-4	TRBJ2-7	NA	CASSRDLAGGSYEQYF	TGCGCCAGCAGCCGGGACCTAGCGGGGGGTTCCTACGAGCAGTACTTC
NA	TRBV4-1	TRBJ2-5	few	CASSHLGATQGTQYF	TGCGCCAGCAGCCATCTGGGGGCCACCCAAGGGACCCAGTACTTC
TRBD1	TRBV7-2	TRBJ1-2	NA	CASSITGDNGYTF	TGTGCCAGCAGCATCACAGGGGATAATGGCTACACCTTC
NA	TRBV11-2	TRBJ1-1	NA	CASSLGGGWGTEAFF	TGTGCCAGCAGCTTAGGAGGGGGTTGGGGCACTGAAGCTTTCTTT
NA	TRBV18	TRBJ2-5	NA	CASSPGHQETQYF	TGTGCCAGCTCACCTGGCCACCAAGAGACCCAGTACTTC
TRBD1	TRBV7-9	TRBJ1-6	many	CASSLQGESPLHF	TGTGCCAGCAGCTTGCAGGGGGAGTCACCCCTCCACTTT
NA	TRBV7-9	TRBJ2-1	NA	CASSSTPGADNEQFF	TGTGCCAGCAGCTCCACCCCAGGGGCCGACAATGAGCAGTTCTTC
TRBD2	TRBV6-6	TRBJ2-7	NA	CASSSGGFSYEQYF	TGTGCCAGCAGCAGCGGGGGGTTCTCCTACGAGCAGTACTTC
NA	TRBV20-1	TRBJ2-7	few	CSAAGTYEQYF	TGCAGTGCTGCCGGTACCTACGAGCAGTACTTC
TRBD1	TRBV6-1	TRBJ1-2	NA	CASSELPGQANYGYTF	TGTGCCAGCAGTGAGCTCCCGGGACAGGCAAACTATGGCTACACCTTC
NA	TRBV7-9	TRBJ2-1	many	CASSGGSGLGNEQFF	TGTGCCAGCAGCGGCGGAAGCGGTTTGGGCAATGAGCAGTTCTTC
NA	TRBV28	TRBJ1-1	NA	CASRIDSYTEAFF	TGTGCCAGCAGAATTGACAGCTACACTGAAGCTTTCTTT
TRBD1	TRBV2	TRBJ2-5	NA	CASSEKGWRQGRETQYF	TGTGCCAGCAGTGAAAAAGGTTGGAGACAGGGTCGAGAGACCCAGTACTTC
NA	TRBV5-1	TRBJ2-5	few	CASSLGFGIRETQYF	TGCGCCAGCAGCTTGGGGTTCGGGATCAGGGAGACCCAGTACTTC
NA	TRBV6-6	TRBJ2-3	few	CASIRRPTGSDTQYF	TGTGCCAGCATCCGGCGACCCACAGGGTCGGATACGCAGTATTTT
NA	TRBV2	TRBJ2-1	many	CASSSGQGRNEQFF	TGTGCCAGCAGTTCAGGGCAGGGAAGGAATGAGCAGTTCTTC
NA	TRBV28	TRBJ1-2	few	CASSSPGDKKQGYTF	TGTGCCAGCAGTTCCCCAGGGGATAAAAAACAAGGCTACACCTTC
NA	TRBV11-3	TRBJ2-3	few	CASSPGEEHTQYF	TGTGCCAGCAGCCCCGGGGAAGAACATACGCAGTATTTT
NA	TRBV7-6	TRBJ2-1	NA	CASSARGGEQFF	TGTGCCAGCAGCGCGCGCGGCGGGGAGCAGTTCTTC
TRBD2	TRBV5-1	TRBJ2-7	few	CASSLQDPSGVSSYEQYF	TGCGCCAGCAGCTTACAAGACCCCAGCGGGGTGAGCTCCTACGAGCAGTACTTC
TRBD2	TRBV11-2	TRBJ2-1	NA	CASSPRLAGENEQFF	TGTGCCAGCAGCCCGAGACTAGCGGGGGAAAATGAGCAGTTCTTC
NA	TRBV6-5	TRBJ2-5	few	CASSYGAGEWQETQYF	TGTGCCAGCAGCTACGGGGCAGGGGAGTGGCAAGAGACCCAGTACTTC
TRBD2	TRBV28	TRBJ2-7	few	CASYSGDTRNEQYF	TGTGCCAGCTATAGCGGGGACACTAGGAACGAGCAGTACTTC
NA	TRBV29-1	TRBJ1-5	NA	CSVEGGIGQPQHF	TGCAGCGTTGAGGGGGGGATTGGTCAGCCCCAGCATTTT
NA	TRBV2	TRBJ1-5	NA	CASKFRVGSNQPQHF	TGTGCCAGCAAGTTCAGGGTCGGGAGCAATCAGCCCCAGCATTTT
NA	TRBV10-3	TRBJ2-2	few	CAIGSPGFIGELFF	TGTGCCATCGGGTCTCCGGGATTCATCGGGGAGCTGTTTTTT
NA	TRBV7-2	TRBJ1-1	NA	CASSLATTGSGTEAFF	TGTGCCAGCAGCTTAGCCACTACAGGGAGCGGCACTGAAGCTTTCTTT
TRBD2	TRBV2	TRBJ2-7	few	CASSETAGGFYEQYF	TGTGCCAGCAGTGAAACAGCGGGGGGCTTCTACGAGCAGTACTTC
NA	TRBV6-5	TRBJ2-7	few	CASSYSRNLLPYEQYF	TGTGCCAGCAGTTACTCGAGGAACCTACTCCCCTACGAGCAGTACTTC
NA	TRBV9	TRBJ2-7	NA	CASSVGRTGERYF	TGTGCCAGCAGCGTAGGGAGGACCGGCGAGCGGTACTTC
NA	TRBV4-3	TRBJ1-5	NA	CASSQELASNQPQHF	TGCGCCAGCAGCCAAGAACTAGCAAGCAATCAGCCCCAGCATTTT
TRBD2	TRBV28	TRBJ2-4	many	CASSPLSGGGTKNIQYF	TGTGCCAGCAGCCCTCTTAGCGGGGGGGGAACCAAAAACATTCAGTACTTC
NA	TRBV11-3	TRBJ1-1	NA	CASSPGEGKVAFF	TGTGCCAGCAGCCCCGGGGAGGGGAAGGTGGCTTTCTTT
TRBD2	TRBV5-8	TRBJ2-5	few	CASSPMGGIQETQYF	TGTGCCAGCAGCCCGATGGGGGGGATCCAAGAGACCCAGTACTTC
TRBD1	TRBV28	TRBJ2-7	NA	CASRQGTADYEQYF	TGTGCCAGCAGGCAGGGGACAGCCGACTACGAGCAGTACTTC
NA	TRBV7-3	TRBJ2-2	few	CASSFGTRGGELFF	TGTGCCAGCAGCTTTGGGACTCGGGGCGGGGAGCTGTTTTTT
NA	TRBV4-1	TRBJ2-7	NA	CASSLHGEQYF	TGCGCCAGCAGCCTTCACGGCGAGCAGTACTTC
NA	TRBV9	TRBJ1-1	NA	CASGTGRWTEAFF	TGTGCCAGCGGTACGGGGAGGTGGACTGAAGCTTTCTTT
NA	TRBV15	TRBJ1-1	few	CATSMGDMNTEAFF	TGTGCCACCAGCATGGGGGACATGAACACTGAAGCTTTCTTT
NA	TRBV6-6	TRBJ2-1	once	CASTETGSYNEQFF	TGTGCCAGCACCGAGACAGGCTCCTACAATGAGCAGTTCTTC
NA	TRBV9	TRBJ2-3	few	CASSRRSGRTDTQYF	TGTGCCAGCAGCCGCCGGAGCGGCCGCACAGATACGCAGTATTTT
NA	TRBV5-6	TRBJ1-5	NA	CASSSDGGYSQPQHF	TGTGCCAGCAGCTCGGACGGGGGGTATTCTCAGCCCCAGCATTTT
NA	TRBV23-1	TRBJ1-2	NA	CASSRAGVVCYGYTF	TGCGCCAGCAGTCGTGCAGGCGTGGTGTGCTATGGCTACACCTTC